These T cell receptor beta chains were read from a single sample in a study of blood T cells in healthy people across ages. TCRdb fed the 5' RACE reads into MiXCR, producing one record per CDR3 protein. This sample has about 1 million distinct CDR3 sequences, with 45% found just once. The specimen sequenced was blood. Receptor source: a woman aged 60-75 years in good health. CDR3s include the opening cysteine and the closing phenylalanine or tryptophan. A D gene is named only where the DNA matches it firmly. Part of the rows lack a size; the others show once, few, many or a class for expanded clones.

size | J | D | V | CDR3 | DNA
few | TRBJ1-2 | TRBD1 | TRBV5-1 | CASSVLQGDYGYTF | TGCGCCAGCAGCGTCTTGCAGGGGGACTATGGCTACACCTTC
few | TRBJ1-2 | . | TRBV9 | CASSMTPPHGYTF | TGTGCCAGCAGCATGACCCCTCCCCATGGCTACACCTTC
. | TRBJ2-7 | TRBD2 | TRBV4-1 | CASSSETSAPYEQYF | TGCGCCAGCAGCTCAGAGACTAGCGCGCCCTACGAGCAGTACTTC
few | TRBJ2-3 | TRBD2 | TRBV10-3 | CAISESEREGRSTQYF | TGTGCCATCAGTGAGTCCGAGCGGGAGGGCCGGAGTACGCAGTATTTT
many | TRBJ2-7 | TRBD2 | TRBV11-2 | CASSREASGSGYEQYF | TGTGCCAGCAGCCGCGAGGCTAGCGGGAGCGGCTACGAGCAGTACTTC
few | TRBJ2-1 | . | TRBV20-1 | CSAPLQGPHSYNEQFF | TGCAGTGCTCCTTTACAGGGCCCCCACTCCTACAATGAGCAGTTCTTC
. | TRBJ2-6 | . | TRBV24-1 | CATDSGANVLTF | TGTGCCACAGACTCTGGGGCCAACGTCCTGACTTTC
. | TRBJ2-7 | TRBD2 | TRBV20-1 | CSASPGLAGGYEQYF | TGCAGTGCTAGTCCTGGACTAGCGGGAGGGTACGAGCAGTACTTC
. | TRBJ2-7 | . | TRBV5-1 | CASKAGGKDEQYF | TGCGCCAGCAAGGCAGGAGGCAAGGACGAGCAGTACTTC
. | TRBJ2-3 | . | TRBV27 | CASTSTRRGWGTQYF | TGTGCCAGCACCTCAACCCGGAGGGGGTGGGGTACGCAGTATTTT
. | TRBJ2-3 | . | TRBV28 | CASSGGVGKDTQYF | TGTGCCAGCAGTGGGGGTGTGGGGAAAGATACGCAGTATTTT